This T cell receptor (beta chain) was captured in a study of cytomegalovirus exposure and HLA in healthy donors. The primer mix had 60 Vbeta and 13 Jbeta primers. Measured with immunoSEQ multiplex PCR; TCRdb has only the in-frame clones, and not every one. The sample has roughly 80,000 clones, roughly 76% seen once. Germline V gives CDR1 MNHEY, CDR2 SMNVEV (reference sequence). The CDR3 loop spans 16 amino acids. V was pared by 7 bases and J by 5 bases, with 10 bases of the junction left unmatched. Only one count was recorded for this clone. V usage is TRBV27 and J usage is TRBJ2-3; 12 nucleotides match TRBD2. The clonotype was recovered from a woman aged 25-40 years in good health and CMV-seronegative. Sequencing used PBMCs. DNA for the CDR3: TGTGCCAGCAAGGGTAGACTAGCGGGAGTATTAGATACGCAGTATTTT. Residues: CASKGRLAGVLDTQYF.